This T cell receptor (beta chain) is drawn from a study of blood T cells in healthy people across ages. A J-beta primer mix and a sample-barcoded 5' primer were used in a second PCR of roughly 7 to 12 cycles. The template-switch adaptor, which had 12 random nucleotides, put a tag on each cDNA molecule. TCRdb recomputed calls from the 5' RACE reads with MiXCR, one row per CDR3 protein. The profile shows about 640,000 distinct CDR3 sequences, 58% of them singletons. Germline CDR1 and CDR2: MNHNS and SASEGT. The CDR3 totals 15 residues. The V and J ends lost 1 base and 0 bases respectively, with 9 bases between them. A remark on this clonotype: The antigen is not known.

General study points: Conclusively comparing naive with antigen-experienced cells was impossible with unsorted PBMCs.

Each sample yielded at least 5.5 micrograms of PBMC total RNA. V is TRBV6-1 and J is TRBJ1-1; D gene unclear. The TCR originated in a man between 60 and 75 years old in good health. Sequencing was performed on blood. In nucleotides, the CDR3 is TGTGCCAGCAGTGAAGGGGGAGTTTTGAACACTGAAGCTTTCTTT. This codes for CASSEGGVLNTEAFF.